Listed below are T cell receptor beta chains from one sample, sequenced in a study of shared clonotypes between healthy human individuals. TCRdb's copy holds only in-frame clones and misses some; the assay was immunoSEQ multiplex PCR. The data contain more than 2,000,000 clones, more than 80% of them singletons. Material: naive CD4+ T cells from PBMCs. The receptors were sampled from a man younger than 35 in good health. Some clones in this sample may be carry-over from other donors' samples. The CDR3 runs from the conserved cysteine through the conserved F or W. The D gene is left open where the match is weak. Expanded clones get a size class; other rows say once, few or many, or leave the size out.

clone_size	d_call	v_call	j_call	cdr3_nt	cdr3_aa
-	TRBD2	TRBV5-4	TRBJ2-1	TGTGCCAGCAGCTCCACTAGCGGGGCTTACAATGAGCAGTTCTTC	CASSSTSGAYNEQFF
-	TRBD2	TRBV7-6	TRBJ2-3	TGTGCCAGCAGCTTAGTGGTCCCTAGCGGGAGTACAGATACGCAGTATTTT	CASSLVVPSGSTDTQYF
once	-	TRBV14	TRBJ2-1	TGTGCCAGCAGCCAGACCCGGGACGCCTGGAGGTTAGATTTCTTC	CASSQTRDAWRLDFF
-	-	TRBV10-3	TRBJ2-2	TGTGCCATCAGTGATGGTAGAGCCGGGGAGCTGTTTTTT	CAISDGRAGELFF
-	-	TRBV5-1	TRBJ2-5	TGCGCCAGCAGCTTGGGAACAGTGCGGGAGACCCAGTACTTC	CASSLGTVRETQYF
-	-	TRBV21-1	TRBJ2-7	TGTGCCAGCAGCAATCGGGGCGAGCAGTACTTC	CASSNRGEQYF
-	-	TRBV7-2	TRBJ2-6	TGTGCCAGCAGCTTAGCAGGGGATGGGGCCAACGTCCTGACTTTC	CASSLAGDGANVLTF
-	-	TRBV6-6	TRBJ2-7	TGTGCCAGCAAGGCTAGCGCTGACGAGCAGTACTTC	CASKASADEQYF
few	-	TRBV7-2	TRBJ2-1	TGTGCCAGCAGCCCTGGGCAGGGAGGCTACAATGAGCAGTTCTTC	CASSPGQGGYNEQFF
-	TRBD1	TRBV6-6	TRBJ2-1	TGTGCCAGCAGCCGCCTACAGGGGGAGAACAATGAGCAGTTCTTC	CASSRLQGENNEQFF
-	-	TRBV18	TRBJ2-7	TGTGCCAGCTCAACTGACAGATTACAACTACCCTACGAGCAGTACTTC	CASSTDRLQLPYEQYF
-	TRBD2	TRBV28	TRBJ2-1	TGTGCCAGCAGTGAAGGACTAGCGGTCGCCTACAATGAGCAGTTCTTC	CASSEGLAVAYNEQFF
-	-	TRBV4-1	TRBJ2-2	TGCGCCAGCGGATACCCGACTCCGCTGTTTTTT	CASGYPTPLFF
-	TRBD2	TRBV7-3	TRBJ2-1	TGTGCCAGCAGCTTAAGCCTAGCGGGAGCGGTTGAGCAGTTCTTC	CASSLSLAGAVEQFF
-	-	TRBV6-1	TRBJ2-7	TGTGCCAGCAGTACCCAGGGCCCTCTACTGGCCGAGCAGTACTTC	CASSTQGPLLAEQYF
-	-	TRBV2	TRBJ2-2	TGTGCCAGCAGGGCCGGGACATCGAACACCGGGGAGCTGTTTTTT	CASRAGTSNTGELFF
-	-	TRBV27	TRBJ2-7	TGTGCCACAGGGTACGGCTCCTACGAGCAGTACTTC	CATGYGSYEQYF
-	-	TRBV20-1	TRBJ2-7	TGCGGGACCATGAGGTACGAGCAGTACTTC	CGTMRYEQYF
-	-	TRBV29-1	TRBJ2-7	TGCAGCGTTGTAGGGAGGGGGGCGGACTCTTACGAGCAGTACTTC	CSVVGRGADSYEQYF
-	-	TRBV5-1	TRBJ1-1	TGCGCCAGCAGCTTGACGAGTCCGGGGGTGGGCACTGAAGCTTTCTTT	CASSLTSPGVGTEAFF
-	TRBD2	TRBV25-1	TRBJ2-1	TGTGCCAGCAGTGAACAACTAGCGGGAGGGAATGAGCAGTTCTTC	CASSEQLAGGNEQFF
few	TRBD1	TRBV4-1	TRBJ1-4	TGCGCCAGCAGCCAAGTAAGACAGGGCGCGACTAATGAAAAACTGTTTTTT	CASSQVRQGATNEKLFF
-	TRBD1	TRBV5-4	TRBJ1-3	TGTGCCAGCAGCGTGGGACAGAGCTCTGGAAACACCATATATTTT	CASSVGQSSGNTIYF
-	TRBD2	TRBV6-4	TRBJ2-7	TGTGCCAGCAGTGACTCACCGGGAGGGCCGTCCGAGCAGTACTTC	CASSDSPGGPSEQYF
-	-	TRBV5-6	TRBJ2-5	TGTGCCAGCAGCCAAAACCATGGTCCGACCCAGTACTTC	CASSQNHGPTQYF
-	-	TRBV2	TRBJ2-7	TGTGCCAGCAGGGAGGGGGAGGGAACCTACGAGCAGTACTTC	CASREGEGTYEQYF
-	-	TRBV28	TRBJ2-3	TGTGCCAGCACCCTACTAGGGGATACGCAGTATTTT	CASTLLGDTQYF
-	-	TRBV14	TRBJ1-2	TGTGCCAGCAGCCCACCATTCTGGAGGCGCGGCGGTGGCTACACCTTC	CASSPPFWRRGGGYTF
-	-	TRBV5-8	TRBJ1-4	TGTGCCAGCAGCTTGGTCAGGAGTAGTGGAAAACTGTTTTTT	CASSLVRSSGKLFF
once	TRBD2	TRBV11-2	TRBJ2-2	TGTGCCAGCAGCCCGGGACTAGCGGGTGGCGTGGGGGAGCTGTTTTTT	CASSPGLAGGVGELFF
-	-	TRBV30	TRBJ2-7	TGTGCCTGGGGGGGGAGCCTGAACGAGCAGTACTTC	CAWGGSLNEQYF
-	-	TRBV7-2	TRBJ1-1	TGTGCCAGCAGCTACACGTACAGGAGGAACACTGAAGCTTTCTTT	CASSYTYRRNTEAFF
-	-	TRBV29-1	TRBJ2-5	TGCAGCACGGTCGGGTTGTATCAAGAGACCCAGTACTTC	CSTVGLYQETQYF
-	-	TRBV7-9	TRBJ1-4	TGTGCCAGCAGCTTAGTCCCCGAGAAAGGTGAAAAACTGTTTTTT	CASSLVPEKGEKLFF
-	TRBD1	TRBV9	TRBJ2-7	TGTGCCAGCAGCGTTAGTACAGGGGGCCGGTACGAGCAGTACTTC	CASSVSTGGRYEQYF
-	-	TRBV12-5	TRBJ2-3	TGTGCTAGTGGCCTGACGACAGATACGCAGTATTTT	CASGLTTDTQYF
-	TRBD2	TRBV30	TRBJ2-2	TGTGCCTGGAAACTAGCGGTGAACACCGGGGAGCTGTTTTTT	CAWKLAVNTGELFF
-	-	TRBV5-5	TRBJ1-2	TGTGCCAGCAGCCCCCCCTTCCGCCGGAGCTATGGCTACACCTTC	CASSPPFRRSYGYTF
-	-	TRBV7-3	TRBJ2-7	TGTGCCAGCAGCGGAGGGGGCGAGCAGTACTTC	CASSGGGEQYF
-	-	TRBV25-1	TRBJ2-1	TGTGCCAGCAGTCAACCCCGGGGTACGGCTGAGCAGTTCTTC	CASSQPRGTAEQFF
-	-	TRBV5-1	TRBJ2-3	TGCGCCAGCAGCTTGGAGGGCGAGAGTAGGTATTTT	CASSLEGESRYF
-	-	TRBV14	TRBJ1-2	TGTGCCAGCAGCCCTCAAAAGGCGGGCTATGGCTACACCTTC	CASSPQKAGYGYTF
once	TRBD2	TRBV27	TRBJ2-2	TGTGCCAGCAGGACTAGCGGTGGGGGGGAGCTGTTTTTT	CASRTSGGGELFF
-	TRBD2	TRBV9	TRBJ2-7	TGTGCCAGCAGCGAATCTAGCGGGAGCCCCTACGAGCAGTACTTC	CASSESSGSPYEQYF
-	-	TRBV18	TRBJ2-3	TGTGCCAGCTCCCCCGGGGCGGTGAACACAGATACGCAGTATTTT	CASSPGAVNTDTQYF
once	-	TRBV18	TRBJ2-7	TGTGCCAGCTCACCTGAAATGAGTAATGACGAGCAGTACTTC	CASSPEMSNDEQYF